A single sample gave rise to the 8 T cell receptor beta chains below, sequenced in a study of cytomegalovirus exposure and HLA in healthy donors. PCR amplification relied on 60 Vbeta primers (plus 13 Jbeta primers). Generated by immunoSEQ multiplex PCR, the TCRdb table keeps only in-frame clones and is missing some. The data hold approximately 150,000 clones, with about 76% observed a single time. Sequencing was performed on PBMCs. These receptors came from a young woman in good health and CMV-seropositive.

The chain employs TRBV7-9 and TRBJ2-7; D ambiguous. The V and J ends lost 3 bases and 0 bases respectively, with 6 bases between them. CDR1 and CDR2 (germline): SEHNR, FQNEAQ (reference sequence). This CDR3 comprises 13 residues. CDR3 in DNA: TGTGCCAGCAGCTTTACAGACTCCTACGAGCAGTACTTC. Protein product: CASSFTDSYEQYF.

This clone was seen a handful of times. The gene calls are TRBV10-3 and TRBJ1-1; TRBD1 might be the D (5 bases). Germline values: CDR1 ENHRY, CDR2 SYGVKD. Trimming stripped 8 bases from V and 4 bases from J, with 26 bases between. The CDR3 totals 17 residues. DNA for the CDR3: TGTGCCATCTCCGGCGGGGACCGAGGAGGCGGTGGCACTGAAGCTTTCTTT. It yields the protein CAISGGDRGGGGTEAFF.

This clone showed up just once. This chain connects TRBV5-4 to TRBJ2-3; D ambiguous. This CDR3 has 13 amino acids. Trimming removed 0 bases from V and 6 bases from J, with 8 bases in between. CDR1 is SGHNT, CDR2 YYREEE, per germline (reference sequence). CDR3 nucleotides: TGTGCCAGCAGCTTGGCAGATGTGGATACGCAGTATTTT. It is translated as CASSLADVDTQYF.

The J gene is TRBJ1-2, the V gene TRBV5-6; D gene unclear. This CDR3 region has 13 residues. Germline assignment: CDR1 SGHDT and CDR2 YYEEEE. V was trimmed by 2 bases and J by 8 bases, leaving 13 bases between them. This chain's CDR3 is CASSFGGSSGYTF. In DNA, the CDR3 is TGTGCCAGCAGCTTTGGAGGGTCTAGCGGCTACACCTTC.

In its sample, this clone was seen a few times. The same CDR3 is also encoded by other DNA sequences in this sample. The V and J genes are TRBV7-2 and TRBJ1-1; D gene uncertain. The CDR3 covers 14 residues. Germline V gene sequence: CDR1 SGHTA, CDR2 FQGNSA. V was trimmed by 5 bases and J by 0 bases, leaving 10 bases between them. The CDR3 DNA reads as TGTGCCAGCAGCCCCTCGAACATGAACACTGAAGCTTTCTTT. This gives the protein CASSPSNMNTEAFF.

The chain uses TRBV9 and TRBJ1-1; TRBD1 might be the D (6 bases). CDR1 SGDLS and CDR2 YYNGEE come from the germline V gene. The CDR3 totals 14 residues. Between the trimmed V and J ends, which lost 3 bases and 3 bases, there was a span of 12 bases. CDR3 loop: CASSAKQGDTEAFF. The CDR3 DNA follows: TGTGCCAGCAGCGCCAAACAGGGAGACACTGAAGCTTTCTTT.

The V and J genes are TRBV28 and TRBJ2-1; 8 bases are a match to TRBD1. J lost 6 bases, V lost 5 bases, and 6 bases had no gene match. The CDR3 has 14 residues. Germline V gene sequence: CDR1 MDHEN, CDR2 SYDVKM. In nucleotides, the CDR3 is TGTGCCAGCAGTCCTACTGACAGGGGCAATGAGCAGTTCTTC. The encoded protein is CASSPTDRGNEQFF.

The sample holds a few counts of this clone. The rearrangement links TRBV7-8 to TRBJ1-5; 8 bases agree with TRBD1. V lost 5 bases, J lost 9 bases, and 27 bases stayed unmatched. Germline V gene lookup returns CDR1 SGHVS and CDR2 FQNEAQ. CDR3 length equals 20 residues. This CDR3 reads CASSPVVSTQDRAYKLPQHF. As DNA, the CDR3 is TGTGCCAGCAGCCCGGTGGTATCCACACAGGACAGGGCCTACAAGCTGCCCCAGCATTTT. The whole variable domain, filled in from reference TRBV7-8 and TRBJ1-5, reads GAGVSQSPRYKVAKRGQDVALRCDPISGHVSLFWYQQALGQGPEFLTYFQNEAQLDKSGLPSDRFFAERPEGSVSTLKIQRTQQEDSAVYLCASSPVVSTQDRAYKLPQHFGDGTRLSIL.